Included here is one T cell receptor beta chain sequence, with context. Its antigen is not known. Generated by immunoSEQ multiplex PCR, the TCRdb table keeps only in-frame clones and is missing some. The repertoire holds under 150,000 clones, with roughly 87% as singletons. This record belongs to a study of T cell responses to AZD1222 COVID-19 vaccine. Study observations and caveats: Recipients of two AZD1222 doses showed rising Spike-specific TCR breadth and depth. The peak T cell response came first, and repertoires were sampled only after it. Baseline serostatus was positive in only six AZD1222 recipients.

Trimming cost V 3 bases and J 0 bases, with 8 bases left between them. The CDR3 has 14 amino acids. Looked up from germline, CDR1 is SGHTA and CDR2 is FQGNSA. This receptor was taken from an adult who received the AZD1222 COVID-19 vaccine. The genes are TRBV7-2 and TRBJ1-2; D gene uncertain. Here the sequenced sample was peripheral blood, taken 28 days after the second AZD1222 dose. The CDR3 DNA reads TGTGCCAGCAGCTTGCAAAATGCTAACTATGGCTACACCTTC. It codes for CASSLQNANYGYTF.